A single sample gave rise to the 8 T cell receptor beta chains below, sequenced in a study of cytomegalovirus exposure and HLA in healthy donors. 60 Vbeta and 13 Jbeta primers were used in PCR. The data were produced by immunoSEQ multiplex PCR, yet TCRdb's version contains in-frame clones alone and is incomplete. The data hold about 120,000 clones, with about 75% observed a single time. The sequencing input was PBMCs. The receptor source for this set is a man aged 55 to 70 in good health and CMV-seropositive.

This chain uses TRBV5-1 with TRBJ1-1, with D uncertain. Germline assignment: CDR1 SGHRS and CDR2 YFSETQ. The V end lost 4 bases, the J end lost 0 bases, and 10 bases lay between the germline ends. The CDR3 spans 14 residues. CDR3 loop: CASSLRIMNTEAFF. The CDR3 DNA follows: TGCGCCAGCAGCCTGCGGATCATGAACACTGAAGCTTTCTTT.

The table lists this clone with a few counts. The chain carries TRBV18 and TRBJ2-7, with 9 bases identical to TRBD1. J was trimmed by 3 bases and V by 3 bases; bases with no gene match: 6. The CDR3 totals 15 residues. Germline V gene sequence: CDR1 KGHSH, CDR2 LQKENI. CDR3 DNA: TGTGCCAGCTCACCGCCCGGGACAGGGCTCTACGAGCAGTACTTC. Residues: CASSPPGTGLYEQYF.

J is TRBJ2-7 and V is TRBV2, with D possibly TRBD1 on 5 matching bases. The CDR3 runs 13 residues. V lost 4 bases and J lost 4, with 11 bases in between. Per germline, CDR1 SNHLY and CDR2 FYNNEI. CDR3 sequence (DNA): TGTGCCAGCAGTGCTCAGGGTTTGTACGAGCAGTACTTC. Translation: CASSAQGLYEQYF.

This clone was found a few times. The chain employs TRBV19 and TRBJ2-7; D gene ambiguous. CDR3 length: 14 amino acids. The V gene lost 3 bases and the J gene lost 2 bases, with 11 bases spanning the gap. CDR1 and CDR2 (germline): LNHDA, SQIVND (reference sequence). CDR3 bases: TGTGCCAGTAGTATTTTAGCAGATCCCTACGAGCAGTACTTC. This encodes CASSILADPYEQYF.

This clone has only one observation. The CDR3 DNA is TGTGCCAGCAGCGTCGACAGAGCGACCACAGATACGCAGTATTTT. Its translation: CASSVDRATTDTQYF. The V gene is TRBV9, the J gene TRBJ2-3; possible D gene TRBD1, 5 bases. V was cut by 2 bases and J by 2 bases, with 12 bases left in between. The germline V gene encodes CDR1 SGDLS and CDR2 YYNGEE. CDR3 length equals 15 residues.

CDR3 sequence reads: CAWSTQGWTEAFF. The CDR3 DNA follows: TGTGCCTGGAGTACCCAGGGGTGGACTGAAGCTTTCTTT. This chain links TRBV30 with TRBJ1-1; maybe TRBD1 (6 bases). V was cut by 2 bases and J by 5 bases, with 12 bases left in between. The CDR3 spans 13 residues. The V gene's germline CDR1 is GTSNPN and CDR2 SVGIG (reference sequence). The whole variable domain, filled in from reference TRBV30 and TRBJ1-1, reads SQTIHQWPATLVQPVGSPLSLECTVEGTSNPNLYWYRQAAGRGLQLLFYSVGIGQISSEVPQNLSASRPQDRQFILSSKKLLLSDSGFYLCAWSTQGWTEAFFGQGTRLTVV.

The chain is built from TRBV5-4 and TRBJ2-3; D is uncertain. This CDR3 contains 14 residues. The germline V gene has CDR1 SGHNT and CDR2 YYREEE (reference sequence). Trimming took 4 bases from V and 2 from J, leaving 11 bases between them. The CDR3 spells CASSRRESTDTQYF. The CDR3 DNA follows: TGTGCCAGCAGCCGTAGAGAGTCCACAGATACGCAGTATTTT. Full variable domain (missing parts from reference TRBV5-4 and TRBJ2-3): ETGVTQSPTHLIKTRGQQVTLRCSSQSGHNTVSWYQQALGQGPQFIFQYYREEENGRGNFPPRFSGLQFPNYSSELNVNALELDDSALYLCASSRRESTDTQYFGPGTRLTVL.

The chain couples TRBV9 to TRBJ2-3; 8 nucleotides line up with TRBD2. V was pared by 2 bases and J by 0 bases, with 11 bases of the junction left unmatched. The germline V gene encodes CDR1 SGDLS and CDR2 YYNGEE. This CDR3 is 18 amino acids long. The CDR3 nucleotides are TGTGCCAGCAGCGTCCCTCGGACTAGCATGACTAGCACAGATACGCAGTATTTT. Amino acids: CASSVPRTSMTSTDTQYF.